This T cell receptor (beta chain) is drawn from a study of blood T cell repertoires in COVID-19. Study overall: Sites in the United States, Italy and Spain provided acute and convalescent COVID-19 samples. T cells, B-cell-depleted T cells, or PBMCs provided the cDNA or gDNA that served as material.

V gave up 2 bases and J gave up 4 bases, with 15 bases separating them. This CDR3 spans 17 amino acids. The germline gives CDR1 SGHTA, CDR2 FQGNSA. Source study methods: Cell counts per sample came from amplifying reference gene primers. Profiling relied on immunoSEQ multiplex PCR, and the TCRdb table lists in-frame clones only, not all of them. V and J calls plus clone size are reproduced from that table; the DNA served to infer D and trimming. The profile shows about 140,000 clones, about four fifths of them singletons. The sample consisted of peripheral blood. The chain employs TRBV7-2 and TRBJ2-6, with D unresolved. This clonotype originated in a human donor in a cohort sampled during active COVID-19. CDR3 loop: CASSLRTLTKGANVLTF. DNA of the CDR3: TGTGCCAGCAGCTTAAGAACTCTCACCAAGGGGGCCAACGTCCTGACTTTC.